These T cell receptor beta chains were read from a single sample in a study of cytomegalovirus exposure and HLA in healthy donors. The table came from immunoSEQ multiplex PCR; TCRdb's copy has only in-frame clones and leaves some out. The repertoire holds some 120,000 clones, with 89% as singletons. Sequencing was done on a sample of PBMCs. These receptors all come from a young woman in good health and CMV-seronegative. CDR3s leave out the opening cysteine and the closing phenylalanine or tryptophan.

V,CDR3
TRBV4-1,ASSQEGTAYQPQH
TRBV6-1,ATRDSSYEQY
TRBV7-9,ASSSSGGGTDTQY
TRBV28,ASSLGDKYYEQY
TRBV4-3,ASSQEFRVANTQY
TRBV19,ASRYGTSNTDTQY
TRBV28,ASSLGAPQH
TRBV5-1,ASSITSGLYQETQY
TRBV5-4,ASSPEWANEQY
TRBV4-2,ASSETRVGRYNTGELF
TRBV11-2,ASSKMTPGSTEAF
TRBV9,ASSGGGGTSGRSYNEQF
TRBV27,ASRWGGETYGYT
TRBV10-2,ASGEGTGNEKLF
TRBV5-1,ASSTEGVMNTEAF
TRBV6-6,ASKDEKSARNQPQH
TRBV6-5,ASSYEGAGGEETQY
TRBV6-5,ASSYSDGDEKLF
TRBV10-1,ASSESIGGYYGYT
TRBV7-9,ASSSSGGPTGELF
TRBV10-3,AISHDRGDPYEQY
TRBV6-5,ASSYLAGGTDTQY
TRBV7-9,ASSSPRGKLF
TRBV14,ASSQAGVGAYNEQF
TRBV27,ASTVRQGLMNTEAF
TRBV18,ASSPPLGWGDTDTQY
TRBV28,ASNTPPRVGFDEQF
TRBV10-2,AGLAGLTGELF
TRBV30,AWSGVSGMSEQF
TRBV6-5,ASSYSIVRGGETQY
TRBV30,AWSRGGENEQF
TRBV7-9,ASSSASGRNAHEQY
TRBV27,ASSLSLTGVQETQY